This record concerns one TCR beta chain sequence. Authors' analysis steps: From reference gene primer amplification, estimates of nucleated cell counts were derived. Sequencing was performed with immunoSEQ multiplex PCR; in TCRdb, only in-frame clones are kept and a portion is missing. The V and J calls and the clone size are those of that table, but D and trimming were determined from the DNA. Of 220,000 or so clones in the sample, approximately 85% were seen once. Seattle patient enrollment occurred during active infection, with longitudinal follow-up thereafter. This record belongs to a study of blood T cell repertoires in COVID-19. Study summary: Nucleic acid was either cDNA or gDNA, and it came from T cells, B-cell-depleted T cells, or PBMCs.

CDR1 and CDR2 from the germline V gene are SGHKS and YYEKEE (reference sequence). CDR3 length equals 15 residues. V was trimmed by 0 bases and J by 2 bases, leaving 10 bases between them. The sequencing input was peripheral blood. The chain combines TRBV5-5 with TRBJ2-3; no firm D call. This TCR derives from a woman of 80 years or more with COVID-19, enrolled during active disease. CDR3 residues: CASSLASVTTDTQYF. The DNA of the CDR3 is TGTGCCAGCAGCTTGGCGAGCGTTACCACAGATACGCAGTATTTT.